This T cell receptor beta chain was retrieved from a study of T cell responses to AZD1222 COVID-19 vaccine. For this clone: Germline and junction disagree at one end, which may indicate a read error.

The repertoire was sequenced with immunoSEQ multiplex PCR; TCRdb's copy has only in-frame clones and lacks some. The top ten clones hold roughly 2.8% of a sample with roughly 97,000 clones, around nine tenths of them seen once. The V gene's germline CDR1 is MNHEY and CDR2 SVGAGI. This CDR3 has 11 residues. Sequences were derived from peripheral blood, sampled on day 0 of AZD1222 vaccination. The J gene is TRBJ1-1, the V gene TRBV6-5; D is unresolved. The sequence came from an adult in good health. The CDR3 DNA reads TGTGCCAGCAGATCCGCCGGGCGTCACTACTTT. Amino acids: CASRSAGRHYF.